The sequence of this TCR beta chain was determined in a study of cytomegalovirus exposure and HLA in healthy donors. The CDR3 totals 16 residues. V shed 4 bases and J 2 bases; nucleotides not matched to a gene: 7. Germline V gene lookup returns CDR1 SEHNR and CDR2 FQNEAQ (reference sequence). Study-level points and caveats: With later analysis, a missense DCLRE1C variant became linked to TCR beta V- and J-gene trimming.

Every donor was a healthy person donating bone marrow. In regard to this clone: Antigen specificity is unknown.

PCR employed 60 Vbeta and 13 Jbeta primers. Method: immunoSEQ multiplex PCR; TCRdb's copy keeps in-frame clones and lacks some. The top ten clones hold roughly 2.3% of a sample with 65,000 to 85,000 clones, approximately 88% of them seen once. The specimen sequenced was PBMCs. The chain couples TRBV7-9 to TRBJ2-3; 9 bases fit TRBD2. This TCR was recovered from a woman in her forties or fifties in good health and CMV-seronegative. CDR3 nucleotide sequence: TGTGCCAGCAGCTCCCCTGGCGGGGGGGTCACAGATACGCAGTATTTT. It specifies CASSSPGGGVTDTQYF.